The clone carrying this T cell receptor beta chain was detected many times. Its matching antigen is unknown. This sample is drawn from a study of Graves' ophthalmopathy and Graves' hyperthyroidism. TCR beta CDR3 amplification used RNA transcripts. The library came from an HTBI-primed first-round RT-PCR and a second-round multiplex PCR. One entry per CDR3 protein results from TCRdb running MiXCR on the multiplex PCR reads. The profile covers some 390,000 distinct CDR3 sequences, with around 19% appearing a single time and 1.6% taken by the ten largest. Germline CDR1 is MNHNS and CDR2 is SASEGT. Trimming pared 7 bases from V and 1 base from J, leaving 10 bases between. This CDR3 is 14 amino acids long. General study results and limits: Thyroid clonotypes that were expanded above 0.001 frequency mostly also appeared in blood.

What was sequenced was peripheral blood. The genes are TRBV6-1 and TRBJ2-2; D gene unclear. The source is a woman aged 18-29 years with Graves' ophthalmopathy. The DNA for the CDR3 is TGTGCCAGCACACCATCTTTGAACACCGGGGAGCTGTTTTTT. Its protein is CASTPSLNTGELFF.